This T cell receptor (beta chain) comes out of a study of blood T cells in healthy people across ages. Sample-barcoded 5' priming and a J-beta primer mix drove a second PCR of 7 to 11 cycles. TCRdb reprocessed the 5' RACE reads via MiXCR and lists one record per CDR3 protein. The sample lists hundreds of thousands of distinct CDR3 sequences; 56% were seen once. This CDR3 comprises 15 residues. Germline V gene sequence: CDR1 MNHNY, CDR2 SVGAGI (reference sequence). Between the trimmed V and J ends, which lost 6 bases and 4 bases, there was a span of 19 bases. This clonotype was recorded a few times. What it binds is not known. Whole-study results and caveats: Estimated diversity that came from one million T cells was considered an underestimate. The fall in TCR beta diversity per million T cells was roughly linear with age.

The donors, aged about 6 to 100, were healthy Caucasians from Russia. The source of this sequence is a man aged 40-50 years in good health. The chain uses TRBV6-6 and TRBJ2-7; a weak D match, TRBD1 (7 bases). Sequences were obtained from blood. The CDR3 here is CASRAGRTGFYEQYF. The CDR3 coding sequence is TGTGCCAGCAGGGCGGGACGGACAGGTTTTTACGAGCAGTACTTC.